The sequence of this T cell receptor beta chain was determined in a study of breast tumors, draining lymph nodes, adjacent tissues. Study-wide results and caveats: Compared with lymph nodes, tumors were less diverse; compared with nontumor tissue, more.

The ends lost 4 bases at V and 0 bases at J; junction bases unmatched: 6. CDR1 is SGHTA and CDR2 is FQGNSA in the germline V gene. The CDR3 length is 16 residues. This clonotype came up many times. Its specificity is unknown. Samples came from axillary lymph nodes draining the breast cancer. TCRdb recomputed calls from the multiplex PCR reads with MiXCR, one row per CDR3 protein. The profile covers 160,000 or so distinct CDR3 sequences, with around 35% appearing a single time and about 3.8% taken by the ten largest. The genes are TRBV7-2 and TRBJ2-1; 7 positions match TRBD2. This sequence was found in a female donor with breast cancer. Some clones in this sample may be carry-over from other donors' samples. Input material: axillary lymph node tissue. The CDR3 is CASSYGGGSSYNEQFF. The CDR3 DNA follows: TGTGCCAGCAGCTATGGTGGCGGGAGCTCCTACAATGAGCAGTTCTTC.